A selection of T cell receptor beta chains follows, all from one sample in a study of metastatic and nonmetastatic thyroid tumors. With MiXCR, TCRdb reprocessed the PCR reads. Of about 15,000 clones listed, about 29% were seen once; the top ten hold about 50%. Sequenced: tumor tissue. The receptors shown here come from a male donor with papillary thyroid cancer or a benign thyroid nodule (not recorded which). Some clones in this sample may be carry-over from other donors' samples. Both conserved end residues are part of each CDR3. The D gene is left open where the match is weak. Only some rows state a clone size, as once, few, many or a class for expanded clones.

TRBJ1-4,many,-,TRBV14,CASSPSNRDNEKLFF,TGTGCCAGCAGCCCCTCTAACAGGGATAATGAAAAACTGTTTTTT
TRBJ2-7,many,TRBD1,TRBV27,CASSLLGQGGLGGYEQYF,TGTGCCAGCAGTTTACTCGGACAGGGGGGACTCGGCGGATACGAGCAGTACTTC
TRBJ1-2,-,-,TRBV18,CASSLTPQASNYGYTF,TGTGCCAGCTCGCTCACGCCCCAGGCCTCTAACTATGGCTACACCTTC
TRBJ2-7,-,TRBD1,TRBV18,CASSPRTGREQYF,TGTGCCAGCTCACCACGGACAGGGAGAGAGCAGTACTTC
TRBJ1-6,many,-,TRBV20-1,CSARAEYNSPLHF,TGCAGTGCTAGGGCCGAATATAATTCACCCCTCCACTTT
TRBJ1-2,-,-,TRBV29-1,CSVDEEQVLYGYTF,TGCAGCGTTGATGAGGAGCAGGTGCTCTATGGCTACACCTTC
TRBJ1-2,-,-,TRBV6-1,CASSGCGAGGYTF,TGTGCCAGCTCCGGGTGTGGGGCGGGGGGCTACACCTTC
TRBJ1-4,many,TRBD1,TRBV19,CASSRGTATNEKLFF,TGTGCCAGTAGTCGGGGGACAGCAACTAATGAAAAACTGTTTTTT
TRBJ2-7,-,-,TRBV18,CASSPPGLPGEQYF,TGTGCCAGCTCACCACCGGGACTCCCGGGCGAGCAGTACTTC
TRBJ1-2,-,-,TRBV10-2,CASMRDNCGYTF,TGCGCCAGCATGAGGGACAACTGTGGCTACACCTTC
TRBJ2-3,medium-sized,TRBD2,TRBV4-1,CASSQGQSSGGTDTQYF,TGCGCCAGCAGCCAAGGTCAGTCTAGCGGGGGGACAGATACGCAGTATTTT
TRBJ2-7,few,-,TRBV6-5,CASSSRDGPYEQYF,TGTGCCAGCAGTTCCCGGGACGGACCCTACGAGCAGTACTTC
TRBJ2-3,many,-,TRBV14,CASSRVGDTQYF,TGTGCCAGCAGCCGGGTAGGAGATACGCAGTATTTT
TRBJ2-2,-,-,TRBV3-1,CASAYAGELFF,TGTGCCAGCGCTTACGCCGGGGAGCTGTTTTTT